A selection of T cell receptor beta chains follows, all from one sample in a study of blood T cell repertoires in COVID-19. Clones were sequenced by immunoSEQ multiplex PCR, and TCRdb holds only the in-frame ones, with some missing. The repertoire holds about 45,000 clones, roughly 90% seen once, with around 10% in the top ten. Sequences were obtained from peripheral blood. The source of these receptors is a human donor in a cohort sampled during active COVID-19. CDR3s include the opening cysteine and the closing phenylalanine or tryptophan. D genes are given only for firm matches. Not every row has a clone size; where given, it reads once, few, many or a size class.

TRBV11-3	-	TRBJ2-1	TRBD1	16	TGTGCCAGCAGCCCCCGGACAGGGGGCCTCTACAATGAGCAGTTCTTC	CASSPRTGGLYNEQFF
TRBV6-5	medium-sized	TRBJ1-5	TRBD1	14	TGTGCCAGCAGGGGGACAGGTGGCAATCAGCCCCAGCATTTT	CASRGTGGNQPQHF
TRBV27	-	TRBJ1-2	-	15	TGTGCCAGCAGCCCGGTCGGGGGGGGCAACTATGGCTACACCTTC	CASSPVGGGNYGYTF
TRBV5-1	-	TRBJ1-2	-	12	TGCGCCAGCGGGCAGGGGATGTATGGCTACACCTTC	CASGQGMYGYTF
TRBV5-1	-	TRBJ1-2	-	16	TGCGCCAGCAGCTTGGCCAGGGTGCCACCTAACTATGGCTACACCTTC	CASSLARVPPNYGYTF
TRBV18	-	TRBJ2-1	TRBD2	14	TGTGCCAGTTGCGGGGGGAACTCCTACAATGAGCAGTTCTTC	CASCGGNSYNEQFF
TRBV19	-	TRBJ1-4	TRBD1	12	TGTGCCAGTAGCCCGGGACAGGAAAAACTGTTTTTT	CASSPGQEKLFF
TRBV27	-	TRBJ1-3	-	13	TGTGCCAGCAGTCCCTTCTCTGGAAACACCATATATTTT	CASSPFSGNTIYF
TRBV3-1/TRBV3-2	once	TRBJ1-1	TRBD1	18	TGTGCCAGCAGCCAAGAGTCGGACAGGGTTTACCCGAACACTGAAGCTTTCTTT	CASSQESDRVYPNTEAFF
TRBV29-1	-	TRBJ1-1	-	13	TGCAGCGCGATCCAGGGGCCGGACACTGAAGCTTTCTTT	CSAIQGPDTEAFF
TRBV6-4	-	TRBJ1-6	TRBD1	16	TGTGCCAGCAGGGAGCGTACAGGGGGGAGTAATTCACCCCTCCACTTT	CASRERTGGSNSPLHF
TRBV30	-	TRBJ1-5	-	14	TGTGCCTGGGGGGGACAACAGAATAATCAGCCCCAGCATTTT	CAWGGQQNNQPQHF
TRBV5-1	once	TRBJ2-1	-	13	TGCGCCAGCAGCTTGGGGGGCCGGCCTGAGCAGTTCTTC	CASSLGGRPEQFF
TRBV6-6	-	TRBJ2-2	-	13	TGTGCCAGCAGTTCCCTAGCGACCGGGGAGCTGTTTTTT	CASSSLATGELFF
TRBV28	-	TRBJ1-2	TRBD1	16	TGTGCCAGCACCCTGGGAGGGACAGGGGGTCACTATGGCTACACCTTC	CASTLGGTGGHYGYTF
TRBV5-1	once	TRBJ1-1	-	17	TGCGCCAGCAGCTTGGATTACGGGGGGCGCAGGGACACTGAAGCTTTCTTT	CASSLDYGGRRDTEAFF
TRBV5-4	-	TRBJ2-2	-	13	TGTGCCAGCAGCTTGTCCGACACCGGGGAGCTGTTTTTT	CASSLSDTGELFF
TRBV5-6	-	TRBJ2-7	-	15	TGTGCCAGCAGCTTGGGCAGGGCGGAATACTACGAGCAGTACTTC	CASSLGRAEYYEQYF
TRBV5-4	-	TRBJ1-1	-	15	TGTGCCAGCAGCTTGGCCAGGGGAGCGAACACTGAAGCTTTCTTT	CASSLARGANTEAFF
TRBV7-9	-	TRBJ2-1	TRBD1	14	TGTGCCAGCAGCCTTCAGGGGGTCGGCAATGAGCAGTTCTTC	CASSLQGVGNEQFF
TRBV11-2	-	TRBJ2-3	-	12	TGTGCCAGCACCTACTCCCCCGCTACGCAGTATTTT	CASTYSPATQYF
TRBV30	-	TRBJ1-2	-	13	TGTGCCTGGCTCGGACAGTTGGTTAGCGGCTACACCTTC	CAWLGQLVSGYTF